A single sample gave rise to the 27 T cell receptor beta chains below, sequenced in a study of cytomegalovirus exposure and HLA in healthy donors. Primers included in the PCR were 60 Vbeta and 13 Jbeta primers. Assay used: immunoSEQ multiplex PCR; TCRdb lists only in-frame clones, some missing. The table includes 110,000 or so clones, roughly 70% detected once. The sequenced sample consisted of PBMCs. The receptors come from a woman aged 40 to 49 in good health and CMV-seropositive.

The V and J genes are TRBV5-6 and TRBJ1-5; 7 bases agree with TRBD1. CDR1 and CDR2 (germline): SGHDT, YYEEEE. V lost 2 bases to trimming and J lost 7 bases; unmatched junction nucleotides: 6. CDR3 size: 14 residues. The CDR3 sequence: CASSLKTGLQPQHF. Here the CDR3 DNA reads TGTGCCAGCAGCTTAAAGACAGGGCTCCAGCCCCAGCATTTT. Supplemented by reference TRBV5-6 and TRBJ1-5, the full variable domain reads DAGVTQSPTHLIKTRGQQVTLRCSPKSGHDTVSWYQQALGQGPQFIFQYYEEEERQRGNFPDRFSGHQFPNYSSELNVNALLLGDSALYLCASSLKTGLQPQHFGDGTRLSIL.

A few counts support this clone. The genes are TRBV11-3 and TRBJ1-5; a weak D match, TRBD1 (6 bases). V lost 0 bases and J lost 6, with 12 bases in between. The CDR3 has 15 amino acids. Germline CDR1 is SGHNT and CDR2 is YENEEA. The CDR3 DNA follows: TGTGCCAGCAGCTTAGACGCAGGGGAAGGTCAGCCCCAGCATTTT. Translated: CASSLDAGEGQPQHF.

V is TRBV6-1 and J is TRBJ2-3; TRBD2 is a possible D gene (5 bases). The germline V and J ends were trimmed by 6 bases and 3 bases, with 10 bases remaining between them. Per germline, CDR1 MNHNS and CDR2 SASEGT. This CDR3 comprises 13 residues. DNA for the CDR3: TGTGCCAGCAGATCACTAGGAACAGATACGCAGTATTTT. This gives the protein CASRSLGTDTQYF.

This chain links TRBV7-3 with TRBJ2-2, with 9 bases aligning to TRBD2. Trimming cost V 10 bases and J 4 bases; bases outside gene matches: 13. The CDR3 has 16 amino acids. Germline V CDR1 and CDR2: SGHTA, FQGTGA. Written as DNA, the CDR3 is TGTGCCACCGGGGGGGGGCTAGCGGGAAGCACCGGGGAGCTGTTTTTT. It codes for CATGGGLAGSTGELFF. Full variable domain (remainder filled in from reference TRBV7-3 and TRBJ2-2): GAGVSQTPSNKVTEKGKYVELRCDPISGHTALYWYRQSLGQGPEFLIYFQGTGAADDSGLPNDRFFAVRPEGSVSTLKIQRTERGDSAVYLCATGGGLAGSTGELFFGEGSRLTVL.

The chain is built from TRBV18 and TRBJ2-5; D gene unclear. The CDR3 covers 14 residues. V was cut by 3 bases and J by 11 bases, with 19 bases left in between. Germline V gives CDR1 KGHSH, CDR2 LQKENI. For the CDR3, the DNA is TGTGCCAGCTCACCTCCTCTCTTGCGGTCTCGGCAGTACTTC. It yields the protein CASSPPLLRSRQYF.

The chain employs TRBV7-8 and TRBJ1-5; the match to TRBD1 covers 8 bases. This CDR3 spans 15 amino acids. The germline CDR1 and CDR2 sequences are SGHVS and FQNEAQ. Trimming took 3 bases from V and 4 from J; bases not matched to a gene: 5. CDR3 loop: CASSFATGVNQPQHF. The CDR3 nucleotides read TGTGCCAGCAGCTTCGCGACAGGGGTAAATCAGCCCCAGCATTTT.

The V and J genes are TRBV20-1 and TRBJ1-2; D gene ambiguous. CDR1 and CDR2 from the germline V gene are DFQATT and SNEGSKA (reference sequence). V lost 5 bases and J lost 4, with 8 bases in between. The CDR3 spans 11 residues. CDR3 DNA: TGCAGTGCTCTACAGACCTATGGCTACACCTTC. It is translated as CSALQTYGYTF.

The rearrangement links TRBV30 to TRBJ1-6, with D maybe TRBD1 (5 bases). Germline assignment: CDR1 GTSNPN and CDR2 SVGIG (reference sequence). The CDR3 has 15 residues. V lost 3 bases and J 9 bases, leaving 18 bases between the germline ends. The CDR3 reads CAWSAMGGIGSPLHF. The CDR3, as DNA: TGTGCCTGGAGCGCAATGGGGGGGATAGGTTCACCCCTCCACTTT.

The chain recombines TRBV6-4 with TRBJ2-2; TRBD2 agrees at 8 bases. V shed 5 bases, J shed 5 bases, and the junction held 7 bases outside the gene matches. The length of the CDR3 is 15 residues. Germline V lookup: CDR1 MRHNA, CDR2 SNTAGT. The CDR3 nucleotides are TGTGCCAGCAGTCCGAGCGGGGGTGGAACCGGGGAGCTGTTTTTT. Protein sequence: CASSPSGGGTGELFF.

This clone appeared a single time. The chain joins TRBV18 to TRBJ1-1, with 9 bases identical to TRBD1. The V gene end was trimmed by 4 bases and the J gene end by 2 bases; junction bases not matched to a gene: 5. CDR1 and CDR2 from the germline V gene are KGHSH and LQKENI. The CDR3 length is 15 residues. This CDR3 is CASSLPGQGNTEAFF. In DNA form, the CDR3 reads TGTGCCAGCTCACTCCCGGGACAGGGTAACACTGAAGCTTTCTTT.

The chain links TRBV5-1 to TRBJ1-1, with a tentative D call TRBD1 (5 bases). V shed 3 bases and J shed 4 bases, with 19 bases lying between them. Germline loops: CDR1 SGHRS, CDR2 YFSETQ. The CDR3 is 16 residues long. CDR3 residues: CASSWGAGVKGTEAFF. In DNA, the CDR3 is TGCGCCAGCAGCTGGGGCGCCGGAGTGAAAGGCACTGAAGCTTTCTTT. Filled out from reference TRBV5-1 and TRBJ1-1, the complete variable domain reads KAGVTQTPRYLIKTRGQQVTLSCSPISGHRSVSWYQQTPGQGLQFLFEYFSETQRNKGNFPGRFSGRQFSNSRSEMNVSTLELGDSALYLCASSWGAGVKGTEAFFGQGTRLTVV.

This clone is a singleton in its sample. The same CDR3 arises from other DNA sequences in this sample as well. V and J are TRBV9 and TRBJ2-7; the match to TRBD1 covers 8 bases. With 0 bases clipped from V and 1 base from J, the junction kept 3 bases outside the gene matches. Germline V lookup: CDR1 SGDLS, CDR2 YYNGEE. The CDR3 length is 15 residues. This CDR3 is CASSVGGQGSYEQYF. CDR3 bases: TGTGCCAGCAGCGTAGGAGGACAGGGTTCCTACGAGCAGTACTTC.

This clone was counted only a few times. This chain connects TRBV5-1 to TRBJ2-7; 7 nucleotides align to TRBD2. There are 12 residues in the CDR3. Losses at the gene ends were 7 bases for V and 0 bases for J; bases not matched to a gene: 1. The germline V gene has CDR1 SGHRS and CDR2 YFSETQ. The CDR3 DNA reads TGCGCCAGCGGGGAGGGCTCCTACGAGCAGTACTTC. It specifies CASGEGSYEQYF. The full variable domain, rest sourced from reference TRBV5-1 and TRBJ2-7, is KAGVTQTPRYLIKTRGQQVTLSCSPISGHRSVSWYQQTPGQGLQFLFEYFSETQRNKGNFPGRFSGRQFSNSRSEMNVSTLELGDSALYLCASGEGSYEQYFGPGTRLTVT.

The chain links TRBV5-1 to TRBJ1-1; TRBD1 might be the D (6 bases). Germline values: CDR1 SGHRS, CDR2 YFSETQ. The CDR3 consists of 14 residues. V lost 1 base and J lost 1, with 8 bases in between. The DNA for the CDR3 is TGCGCCAGCAGCTTGTGGGGACAGAACACTGAAGCTTTCTTT. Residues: CASSLWGQNTEAFF.

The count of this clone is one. The CDR3 spells CASSPGRDTEAFF. The DNA of the CDR3 is TGTGCCAGTAGCCCCGGGAGGGACACTGAAGCTTTCTTT. The V and J genes are TRBV19 and TRBJ1-1; D is unresolved. V was shortened by 6 bases and J by 3 bases, with 11 bases between the two germline ends. The germline V gene encodes CDR1 LNHDA and CDR2 SQIVND (reference sequence). The CDR3 is made up of 13 amino acids.

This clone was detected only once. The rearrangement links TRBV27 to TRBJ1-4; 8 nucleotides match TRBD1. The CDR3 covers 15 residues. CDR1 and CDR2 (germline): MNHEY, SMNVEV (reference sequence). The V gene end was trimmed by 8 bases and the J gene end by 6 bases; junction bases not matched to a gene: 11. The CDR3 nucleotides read TGTGCCAGCGGGTCCCAGGGGGCGGCCGATGAAAAACTGTTTTTT. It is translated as CASGSQGAADEKLFF.

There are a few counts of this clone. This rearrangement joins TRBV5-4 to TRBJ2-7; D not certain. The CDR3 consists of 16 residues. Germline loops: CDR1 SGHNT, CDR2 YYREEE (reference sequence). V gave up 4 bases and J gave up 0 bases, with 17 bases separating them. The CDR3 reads CASSQAPGQSSYEQYF. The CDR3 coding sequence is TGTGCCAGCAGCCAAGCTCCAGGTCAGAGCTCCTACGAGCAGTACTTC.

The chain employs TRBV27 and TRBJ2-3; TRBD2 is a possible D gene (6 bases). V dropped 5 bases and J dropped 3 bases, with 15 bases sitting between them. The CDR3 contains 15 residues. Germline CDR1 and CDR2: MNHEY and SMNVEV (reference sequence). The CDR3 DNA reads TGTGCCAGCAGTCCTCCGGCCGGGGGTACAGATACGCAGTATTTT. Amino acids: CASSPPAGGTDTQYF.

The CDR3 DNA is TGTGCCAGCAGTGAACAGGGGGCGAGCCAGCCCCAGCATTTT. Translating gives CASSEQGASQPQHF. The chain couples TRBV25-1 to TRBJ1-5; the match to TRBD1 covers 8 bases. CDR1 is MGHDK, CDR2 SYGVNS, per germline. The CDR3 sequence is 14 residues long. The V and J ends lost 2 bases and 7 bases, in that order; junction bases with no gene match: 4.

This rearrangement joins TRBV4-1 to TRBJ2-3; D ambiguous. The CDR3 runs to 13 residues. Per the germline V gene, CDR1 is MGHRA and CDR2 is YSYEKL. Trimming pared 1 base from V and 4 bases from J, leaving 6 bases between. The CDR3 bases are TGCGCCAGCAGCCAAGGGCGGCCAGATACGCAGTATTTT. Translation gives CASSQGRPDTQYF.

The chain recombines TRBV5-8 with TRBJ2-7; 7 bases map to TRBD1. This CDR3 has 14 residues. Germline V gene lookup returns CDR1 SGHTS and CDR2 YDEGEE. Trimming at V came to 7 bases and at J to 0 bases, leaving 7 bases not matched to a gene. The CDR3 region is CASEDRQYSYEQYF. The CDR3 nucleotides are TGTGCCAGCGAGGACAGGCAATACTCCTACGAGCAGTACTTC. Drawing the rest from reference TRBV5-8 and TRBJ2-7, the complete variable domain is EAGVTQSPTHLIKTRGQQATLRCSPISGHTSVYWYQQALGLGLQFLLWYDEGEERNRGNFPPRFSGRQFPNYSSELNVNALELEDSALYLCASEDRQYSYEQYFGPGTRLTVT.

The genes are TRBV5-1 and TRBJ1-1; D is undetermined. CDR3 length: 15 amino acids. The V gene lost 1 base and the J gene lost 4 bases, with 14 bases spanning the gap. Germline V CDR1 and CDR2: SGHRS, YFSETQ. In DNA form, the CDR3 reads TGCGCCAGCAGCTTGTTCGGAGGGTCAGGCACTGAAGCTTTCTTT. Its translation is CASSLFGGSGTEAFF.

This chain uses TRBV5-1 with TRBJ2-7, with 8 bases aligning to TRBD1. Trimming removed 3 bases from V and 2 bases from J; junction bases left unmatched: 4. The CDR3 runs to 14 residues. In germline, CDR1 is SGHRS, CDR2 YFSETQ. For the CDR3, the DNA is TGCGCCAGCAGCTGGGACAGGACTACCTACGAGCAGTACTTC. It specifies CASSWDRTTYEQYF.

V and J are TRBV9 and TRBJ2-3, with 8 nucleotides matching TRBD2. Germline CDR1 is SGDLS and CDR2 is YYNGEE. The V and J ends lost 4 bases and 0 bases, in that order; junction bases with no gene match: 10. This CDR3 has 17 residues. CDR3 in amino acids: CASSLLGLAFSTDTQYF. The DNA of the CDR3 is TGTGCCAGCAGCCTCCTCGGACTAGCCTTTAGCACAGATACGCAGTATTTT.

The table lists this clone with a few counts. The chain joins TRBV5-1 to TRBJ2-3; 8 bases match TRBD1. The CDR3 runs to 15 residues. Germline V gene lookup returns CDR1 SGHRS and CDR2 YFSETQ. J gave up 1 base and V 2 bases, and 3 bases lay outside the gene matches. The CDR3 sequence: CASSFQGARTDTQYF. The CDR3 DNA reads TGCGCCAGCAGCTTCCAGGGGGCACGCACAGATACGCAGTATTTT.

The CDR3 sequence: CASSGLRDTGELFF. The DNA for the CDR3 is TGTGCCAGCAGTGGGCTCAGGGACACCGGGGAGCTGTTTTTT. V is TRBV6-1 and J is TRBJ2-2, with D possibly matching TRBD1 (5 bases). This CDR3 contains 14 residues. V was trimmed by 4 bases and J by 3 bases, leaving 9 bases between them. Germline-derived CDR1 and CDR2 are MNHNS and SASEGT.

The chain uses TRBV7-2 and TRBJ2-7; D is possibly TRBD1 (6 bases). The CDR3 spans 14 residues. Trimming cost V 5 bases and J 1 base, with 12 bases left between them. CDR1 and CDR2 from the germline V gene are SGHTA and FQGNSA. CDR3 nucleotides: TGTGCCAGCAGCGGACAGAAGGCGTCCTACGAGCAGTACTTC. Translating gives CASSGQKASYEQYF.